The 22 T cell receptor beta chains below all came from one sample that was sequenced in a study of blood T cells in healthy people across ages. A J-beta primer mix and a sample-barcoded 5' primer were used in a second PCR of about 7 to 12 cycles. TCRdb passed the 5' RACE reads through MiXCR, listing each CDR3 protein once. The repertoire consists of some 1.5 million distinct CDR3 sequences, with about 42% occurring once and the leading ten covering about 4.1%. The sequencing sample was made of blood. The receptor source for this set is a woman in her late teens or twenties in good health.

In DNA, the CDR3 is TGCGCCAGCAGCTTGGTAATAGCAAGCTCCTACAATGAGCAGTTCTTC. Translation gives CASSLVIASSYNEQFF. The chain employs TRBV5-1 and TRBJ2-1; D is undetermined. V was cut by 0 bases and J by 0 bases, with 10 bases left in between. The CDR3 sequence is 16 residues long. Germline V gene sequence: CDR1 SGHRS, CDR2 YFSETQ.

In its sample, this clonotype was seen a few times. This sequence joins TRBV28 and TRBJ1-5, with unresolved D. The CDR3 loop spans 15 amino acids. With 3 bases removed from V and 0 bases from J, the gap between germline ends came to 9 bases. CDR1 and CDR2 from the germline V gene are MDHEN and SYDVKM. CDR3: CASSFGRISNQPQHF. For the CDR3, the DNA is TGTGCCAGCAGTTTTGGCAGGATTAGCAATCAGCCCCAGCATTTT. The full variable domain, completed using reference TRBV28 and TRBJ1-5, is DVKVTQSSRYLVKRTGEKVFLECVQDMDHENMFWYRQDPGLGLRLIYFSYDVKMKEKGDIPEGYSVSREKKERFSLILESASTNQTSMYLCASSFGRISNQPQHFGDGTRLSIL.

The table lists this clonotype with a few counts. The chain carries TRBV6-5 and TRBJ2-7, with 11 bases lining up with TRBD2. This CDR3 spans 16 amino acids. J lost 7 bases, V lost 0 bases, and 8 bases had no gene match. Germline V lookup: CDR1 MNHEY, CDR2 SVGAGI. This CDR3 reads CASSYSTSGVYNEQYF. The CDR3, as DNA: TGTGCCAGCAGTTACTCGACTAGCGGGGTTTACAATGAGCAGTACTTC.

The CDR3, as DNA: TGCGCCAGCAGCCAAGTTCTACCCGAGGGAGGCTACACCTTC. It encodes CASSQVLPEGGYTF. The gene calls are TRBV4-1 and TRBJ1-2; D unresolved. This CDR3 has 14 residues. Germline V gene sequence: CDR1 MGHRA, CDR2 YSYEKL. V lost 1 base and J 8 bases, leaving 14 bases between the germline ends.

V is TRBV2 and J is TRBJ2-7; no reliable D call. V shed 2 bases and J shed 3 bases, with 8 bases lying between them. The germline V gene encodes CDR1 SNHLY and CDR2 FYNNEI. There are 13 residues in the CDR3. This CDR3 reads CASSERQNYEQYF. The CDR3 nucleotides read TGTGCCAGCAGTGAACGGCAGAACTACGAGCAGTACTTC. Supplemented by reference TRBV2 and TRBJ2-7, the full variable domain reads EPEVTQTPSHQVTQMGQEVILRCVPISNHLYFYWYRQILGQKVEFLVSFYNNEISEKSEIFDDQFSVERPDGSNFTLKIRSTKLEDSAMYFCASSERQNYEQYFGPGTRLTVT.

This clonotype was found many times. This chain links TRBV11-2 with TRBJ2-5, with D tentatively TRBD1 (6 bases). The V gene's germline CDR1 is SGHAT and CDR2 FQNNGV. The CDR3 contains 14 residues. Trimming removed 5 bases from V and 4 bases from J, with 14 bases in between. CDR3 loop: CASSRLTGLETQYF. Here the CDR3 DNA reads TGTGCCAGCAGCCGACTCACAGGGTTAGAGACCCAGTACTTC. The full variable domain, rest sourced from reference TRBV11-2 and TRBJ2-5, is EAGVAQSPRYKIIEKRQSVAFWCNPISGHATLYWYQQILGQGPKLLIQFQNNGVVDDSQLPKDRFSAERLKGVDSTLKIQPAKLEDSAVYLCASSRLTGLETQYFGPGTRLLVL.

This clonotype was seen more than once but under ten times. In DNA form, the CDR3 reads TGTGCCAGCAGTTGGGGGATACTAGCAGAGCAGTTCTTC. It yields the protein CASSWGILAEQFF. The J gene is TRBJ2-1, the V gene TRBV12-3 or TRBV12-4; tentatively, D is TRBD2 (6 bases). V lost 4 bases to trimming and J lost 10 bases, with 14 bases between them. The CDR3 runs 13 residues.

V is TRBV20-1 and J is TRBJ1-2; D may be TRBD1 (5 bases). Germline loops: CDR1 DFQATT, CDR2 SNEGSKA (reference sequence). V was cut by 0 bases and J by 7 bases, with 15 bases left in between. The CDR3 runs 14 residues. CDR3 amino acids: CSARDLWGESGYTF. Here the CDR3 DNA reads TGCAGTGCTAGAGATCTCTGGGGGGAATCTGGCTACACCTTC.

The CDR3 sequence: CATSDTGRSYNEQFF. The DNA for the CDR3 is TGTGCCACCAGTGATACGGGCAGGTCCTACAATGAGCAGTTCTTC. This chain uses TRBV24-1 with TRBJ2-1, with D uncertain. CDR3 length: 15 residues. Germline CDR1 KGHDR, CDR2 SFDVKD. Trimming took 3 bases from V and 1 from J, leaving 9 bases between them.

This clonotype occurred a few times. V is TRBV18 and J is TRBJ2-5; a weak D match, TRBD2 (5 bases). The germline CDR1 and CDR2 sequences are KGHSH and LQKENI. The V end was cut by 1 base, the J end by 3 bases, with 12 bases between. This CDR3 region has 15 residues. In DNA, the CDR3 is TGTGCCAGCTCACCACTCGGGGTGGGCGAAGAGACCCAGTACTTC. Translating it yields CASSPLGVGEETQYF.

The chain employs TRBV7-9 and TRBJ1-1; no clear D gene. V was pared by 0 bases and J by 1 base, with 9 bases between. Germline values: CDR1 SEHNR, CDR2 FQNEAQ (reference sequence). The CDR3 covers 15 residues. In nucleotides, the CDR3 is TGTGCCAGCAGCTTAGCTCGGACGGCGAACACTGAAGCTTTCTTT. Translation: CASSLARTANTEAFF.

A word on this clonotype: A junction boundary mismatches the germline segment, possibly from a read error. This rearrangement joins TRBV12-3 or TRBV12-4 to TRBJ2-3, with D perhaps matching TRBD1 or TRBD2 (5 bases each). The CDR3 consists of 16 residues. CDR3 nucleotides: TGTGCCAGCAGTTTAACCCGGGACGTCCGAGGGGATATGCAGTATTTT. Its protein product is CASSLTRDVRGDMQYF.

The chain couples TRBV7-9 to TRBJ2-4; no firm D call. The J call is in doubt because the DNA end fits TRBJ2-7 better. Germline V gene lookup returns CDR1 SEHNR and CDR2 FQNEAQ (reference sequence). This CDR3 contains 13 residues. In DNA form, the CDR3 reads TGTGCCAGCAGCCCCAAACGTCCCTACGAGCAGTACTTC. Amino acids: CASSPKRPYEQYF.

Worth noting for this clonotype: Here the CDR3 omits its conserved ending phenylalanine or tryptophan, so a read error is the likely source. The chain recombines TRBV14 with TRBJ2-1; 9 bases are a match to TRBD2. The CDR3 length is 14 residues. The J segment lost 6 bases and the V segment lost 1 base, leaving 1 base of the junction unmatched. Germline V CDR1 and CDR2: SGHDN, FVKESK. The CDR3 loop is CASSQGLAVNEQFC. In DNA form, the CDR3 reads TGTGCCAGCAGCCAAGGACTAGCGGTCAATGAGCAGTTCTGC.

This clonotype appeared a few times. This chain links TRBV4-3 with TRBJ1-2, with D perhaps matching TRBD1 (6 bases). CDR1 is LGHNA, CDR2 YSLEER, per germline. CDR3 length: 12 amino acids. The ends were cut back, 3 bases at V and 9 bases at J, with 11 bases in the middle. The DNA for the CDR3 is TGCGCCAGCAGCCACTCGACAGGCCGCTACACCTTC. It encodes CASSHSTGRYTF.

This clonotype was seen a handful of times. This chain links TRBV7-2 with TRBJ2-7; D gene unclear. V lost 5 bases, J lost 5 bases, and 13 bases lay in between. Germline CDR1 and CDR2: SGHTA and FQGNSA. The CDR3 extends over 13 amino acids. The CDR3 DNA is TGTGCCAGCAGCCCTCTTTGGTCCCACGAGCAGTACTTC. Its protein product is CASSPLWSHEQYF. Using reference TRBV7-2 and TRBJ2-7 for the parts outside the CDR3, the full variable domain is GAGVSQSPSNKVTEKGKDVELRCDPISGHTALYWYRQSLGQGLEFLIYFQGNSAPDKSGLPSDRFSAERTGGSVSTLTIQRTQQEDSAVYLCASSPLWSHEQYFGPGTRLTVT.

CDR3 sequence reads: CASSQGRRDSYGYTF. CDR3 coding DNA: TGCGCCAGCAGCCAAGGTAGAAGGGACAGCTATGGCTACACCTTC. V gene TRBV4-1 combines with J gene TRBJ1-2, with 7 positions matching TRBD1. This CDR3 has 15 residues. From germline, CDR1 is MGHRA and CDR2 YSYEKL. Germline trimming cut 1 base from V and 4 bases from J; bases unmatched to any gene: 6.

Points on this clonotype: The junction departs from germline at one end; a sequencing error may be responsible. The rearrangement uses TRBV16 and TRBJ2-1; D gene unclear. CDR1 KGHSY and CDR2 FQNENV come from the germline V gene. The CDR3 contains 16 residues. CDR3 in DNA: TGTGCCAGCAGCCCTTTTAGAGATAGCTCCTGCAATGAGCAGTTCTTC. Protein sequence: CASSPFRDSSCNEQFF.

The table lists this clonotype with a few counts. This chain uses TRBV18 with TRBJ1-2; 12 bases are a match to TRBD1. Germline values: CDR1 KGHSH, CDR2 LQKENI. V gave up 6 bases and J gave up 4 bases; unmatched junction bases: 0. This CDR3 comprises 13 residues. The CDR3 protein is CASSGQGAYGYTF. CDR3 in DNA: TGTGCCAGCTCGGGACAGGGGGCCTATGGCTACACCTTC.

This clonotype was recorded a few times. The rearrangement uses TRBV18 and TRBJ2-4; 7 positions match TRBD1. V gave up 6 bases and J gave up 5 bases; unmatched junction bases: 13. The CDR3 totals 16 residues. CDR1 KGHSH and CDR2 LQKENI come from the germline V gene. The CDR3, as DNA: TGTGCCAGCTCTAACCCCTACCGACAGGGTCAAAACATTCAGTACTTC. Translation gives CASSNPYRQGQNIQYF.

V gene TRBV10-2 combines with J gene TRBJ2-5, with TRBD2 identical over 10 bases. The germline V gene encodes CDR1 WSHSY and CDR2 SAAADI. The CDR3 length is 15 residues. The V gene end was trimmed by 2 bases and the J gene end by 1 base; junction bases not matched to a gene: 1. CDR3 coding DNA: TGCGCCAGCAGTGAGCCTAGCGGGGGCCAAGAGACCCAGTACTTC. This sequence encodes CASSEPSGGQETQYF.

The CDR3, as DNA: TGTGCCAGCAGCCTTCCCGGGACAGCCCGCCAAGAGACCCAGTACTTC. It translates to CASSLPGTARQETQYF. The chain employs TRBV4-2 and TRBJ2-5, with 7 bases identical to TRBD1. V was clipped by 4 bases and J by 1 base; unmatched bases: 9. The CDR3 spans 16 residues. CDR1 and CDR2 (germline): LGHNA, YNFKEQ.